This is a list of T cell receptor beta chains from one sample in a study of blood T cell repertoires in COVID-19. Sequencing used immunoSEQ multiplex PCR; TCRdb keeps in-frame clones, though not all of them. Of 140,000 or so clones listed, 80% to 90% are singletons. The source material was peripheral blood. Receptors originate from a woman aged 50 to 60 with active or convalescent COVID-19. The CDR3 runs from the conserved cysteine through the conserved F or W. Each record gives: CDR3 DNA, CDR3 protein, J gene, V gene, clone size, D gene. The D gene is left open where the match is weak. The size of a clone is reported for some rows only, either as once, few or many, or as a class for expanded clones.

TGTGCCAGCAGTGACAGTTATAGCAATCAGCCCCAGCATTTT,CASSDSYSNQPQHF,TRBJ1-5,TRBV6-1,NA,NA
TGTGCCAGCAGCGTAGATGAGGGCGGGTACACTGAAGCTTTCTTT,CASSVDEGGYTEAFF,TRBJ1-1,TRBV9,NA,NA
TGTGCCAGCAGCTTAGCAGGCCCTACAGGGAACTCCTACGAGCAGTACTTC,CASSLAGPTGNSYEQYF,TRBJ2-7,TRBV11-2,NA,NA
TGTGCCAGCAGCTCCCTACAGGGTAACTATGGCTACACCTTC,CASSSLQGNYGYTF,TRBJ1-2,TRBV5-4,once,NA
TGTGCCAGTAGTCCCCGATGGGGCCTAGATAATCAGCCCCAGCATTTT,CASSPRWGLDNQPQHF,TRBJ1-5,TRBV19,NA,NA
TGTGCCAGTAGTTCCGGGACAGGGAATCGGTACGAGCAGTACTTC,CASSSGTGNRYEQYF,TRBJ2-7,TRBV19,NA,TRBD1
TGTGCCAGCAGTTCGTCAAGACAGGGCCAGTACAATGAGCAGTTCTTC,CASSSSRQGQYNEQFF,TRBJ2-1,TRBV27,NA,TRBD1
TGTGCCAGCAGCTGGGGACAGGGCGGTGAAGCTTTCTTT,CASSWGQGGEAFF,TRBJ1-1,TRBV7-9,NA,TRBD1
TGTGCCAGACGCCCAGGGACAGGATCTTACGAGCAGTACTTC,CARRPGTGSYEQYF,TRBJ2-7,TRBV6-5,once,TRBD1
TGTGCCAGCAGCTTAGTAAGCGGGAGCAGCTCAGATACGCAGTATTTT,CASSLVSGSSSDTQYF,TRBJ2-3,TRBV7-6,NA,TRBD2
TGTGCCAGCAGAATAGAGACGGGTACCGCTGAAGCTTTCTTT,CASRIETGTAEAFF,TRBJ1-1,TRBV7-9,NA,NA
TGCGCCAGCAGCCCTTATGGACAGGGAATGAACACTGAAGCTTTCTTT,CASSPYGQGMNTEAFF,TRBJ1-1,TRBV5-1,once,TRBD1
TGTGCCAGCAGCTTAGCGTCACAGGCGAACACTGAAGCTTTCTTT,CASSLASQANTEAFF,TRBJ1-1,TRBV7-2,NA,NA
TGCGCCAGCAGCGCCGGGACAGGGGATCTTCAGTACTTC,CASSAGTGDLQYF,TRBJ2-5,TRBV5-1,few,TRBD1
TGCGCCAGCAGCTCCGGGACTAGTCCCCATACGCAGTATTTT,CASSSGTSPHTQYF,TRBJ2-3,TRBV5-1,NA,TRBD2